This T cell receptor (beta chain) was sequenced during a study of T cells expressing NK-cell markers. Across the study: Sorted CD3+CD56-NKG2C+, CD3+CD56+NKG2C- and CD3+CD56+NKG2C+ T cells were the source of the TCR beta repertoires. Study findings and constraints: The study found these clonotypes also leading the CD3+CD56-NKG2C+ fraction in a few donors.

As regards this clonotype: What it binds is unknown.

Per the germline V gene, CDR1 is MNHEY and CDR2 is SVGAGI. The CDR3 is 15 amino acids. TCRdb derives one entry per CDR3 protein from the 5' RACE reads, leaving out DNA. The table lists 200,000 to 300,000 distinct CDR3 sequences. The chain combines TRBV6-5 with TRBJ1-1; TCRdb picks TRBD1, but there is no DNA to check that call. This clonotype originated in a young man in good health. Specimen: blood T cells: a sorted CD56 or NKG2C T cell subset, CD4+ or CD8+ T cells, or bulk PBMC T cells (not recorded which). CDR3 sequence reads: CASSFSGTGATEAFF.